The sequence of this T cell receptor beta chain was determined in a study of molecular identifiers for immune sequencing clone quantification. In this sample, this clonotype turned up many times. TCRdb redid the calling of the PCR reads with MiXCR, one entry per CDR3 protein. This sample has over 85,000 distinct CDR3 sequences, with approximately 25% found just once. There are 14 residues in the CDR3. The germline CDR1 and CDR2 sequences are LGHNA and YSLEER. Trimming pared 0 bases from V and 7 bases from J, leaving 10 bases between. Material: naive CD8+ T cells from blood, with Jurkat cell RNA spiked in. Subset noted: FACS-sorted CD8+CD4-CCR7+CD45RA+ naive T cells. This chain uses TRBV4-3 with TRBJ2-1, with D possibly TRBD1 on 6 matching bases. This receptor was identified in a human donor in good health. Some libraries in this study had Jurkat cell RNA spiked in. The CDR3 sequence is CASSQDRGPNEQFF. CDR3 in DNA: TGCGCCAGCAGCCAAGACAGGGGCCCTAATGAGCAGTTCTTC.